The 29 T cell receptor beta chains below come from one sample, sequenced in a study of OX40 agonist ivuxolimab in advanced cancers. Generated by immunoSEQ multiplex PCR, the TCRdb table keeps only in-frame clones and is missing some. Here the sample spans under 150,000 clones, about nine tenths being singletons. The sample here was CD4+ or CD8+ T cells sorted from blood, taken in a trial of the OX40 agonist ivuxolimab. The receptors come from an adult with an advanced solid tumor such as melanoma, head and neck, liver or kidney cancer.

The rearrangement joins TRBV7-9 to TRBJ2-3; 8 bases are a match to TRBD2. Germline-derived CDR1 and CDR2 are SEHNR and FQNEAQ (reference sequence). The CDR3 is made up of 15 amino acids. The ends lost 4 bases at V and 2 bases at J; junction bases unmatched: 5. CDR3 residues: CASSSHGRDTDTQYF. The CDR3 coding sequence is TGTGCCAGCAGCTCCCACGGGAGGGACACAGATACGCAGTATTTT.

The chain recombines TRBV29-1 with TRBJ2-7; D may be TRBD1 or TRBD2 (5 bases each). Germline assignment: CDR1 SQVTM and CDR2 ANQGSEA. The CDR3 loop spans 13 amino acids. Trimming removed 4 bases at V and 3 bases at J, with 13 bases between. CDR3 protein: CSVAGSLVYEQYF. CDR3 DNA: TGCAGCGTTGCAGGGAGTTTAGTCTACGAGCAGTACTTC.

The rearrangement uses TRBV9 and TRBJ2-7; D remains unclear. Germline CDR1 and CDR2: SGDLS and YYNGEE. The CDR3 is 14 residues long. Trimming removed 0 bases at V and 1 base at J, with 8 bases between. The DNA of the CDR3 is TGTGCCAGCAGCGTAGGCGTCCAGTCCTACGAGCAGTACTTC. This sequence encodes CASSVGVQSYEQYF.

The V and J genes are TRBV19 and TRBJ1-5, with a tentative D call TRBD1 (5 bases). V was trimmed by 6 bases and J by 2 bases, leaving 11 bases between them. Germline V gives CDR1 LNHDA, CDR2 SQIVND (reference sequence). This CDR3 is built from 14 residues. The CDR3 DNA sequence: TGTGCCAGTAGGCCGGGGCAGGGCAATCAGCCCCAGCATTTT. It translates to CASRPGQGNQPQHF.

The J gene is TRBJ2-7, the V gene TRBV4-1, with 12 bases fitting TRBD2. Germline CDR1 is MGHRA and CDR2 is YSYEKL. The V gene end was trimmed by 3 bases and the J gene end by 2 bases; junction bases not matched to a gene: 8. CDR3 length: 17 residues. The CDR3 nucleotides are TGCGCCAGCAGCCAGCGATCACTAGCGGGAGGTCCCTACGAGCAGTACTTC. It translates to CASSQRSLAGGPYEQYF.

The chain uses TRBV9 and TRBJ2-1; 11 bases are a match to TRBD2. CDR1 is SGDLS, CDR2 YYNGEE, per germline. CDR3 length: 16 residues. The V and J ends lost 0 bases and 7 bases, in that order; junction bases with no gene match: 6. In DNA form, the CDR3 reads TGTGCCAGCAGCGTAGGAAGGGTAGCGGGAGGGAATGAGCAGTTCTTC. Translating it yields CASSVGRVAGGNEQFF. Filled out from reference TRBV9 and TRBJ2-1, the complete variable domain reads DSGVTQTPKHLITATGQRVTLRCSPRSGDLSVYWYQQSLDQGLQFLIQYYNGEERAKGNILERFSAQQFPDLHSELNLSSLELGDSALYFCASSVGRVAGGNEQFFGPGTRLTVL.

The gene calls are TRBV28 and TRBJ2-7; tentatively, D is TRBD2 (5 bases). Germline assignment: CDR1 MDHEN and CDR2 SYDVKM. The CDR3 has 13 amino acids. V lost 5 bases, J lost 0 bases, and 8 bases lay in between. Written as DNA, the CDR3 is TGTGCCAGCAGTCCCGGGAACTCCTACGAGCAGTACTTC. Amino acids: CASSPGNSYEQYF. Using reference TRBV28 and TRBJ2-7 for the parts outside the CDR3, the full variable domain is DVKVTQSSRYLVKRTGEKVFLECVQDMDHENMFWYRQDPGLGLRLIYFSYDVKMKEKGDIPEGYSVSREKKERFSLILESASTNQTSMYLCASSPGNSYEQYFGPGTRLTVT.

V is TRBV6-1 and J is TRBJ1-2; D remains ambiguous. V lost 8 bases and J 2 bases, leaving 6 bases between the germline ends. The CDR3 length is 11 residues. CDR1 and CDR2 from the germline V gene are MNHNS and SASEGT. In DNA form, the CDR3 reads TGTGCCAGCTACCCGAACTATGGCTACACCTTC. Protein sequence: CASYPNYGYTF.

V usage is TRBV5-6 and J usage is TRBJ1-5; TRBD1 matches at 7 bases. The V and J ends lost 2 bases and 2 bases, in that order; junction bases with no gene match: 1. Germline CDR1 and CDR2: SGHDT and YYEEEE. This CDR3 comprises 14 residues. CDR3 nucleotides: TGTGCCAGCAGCTTCGGGACAGGCAATCAGCCCCAGCATTTT. Residues: CASSFGTGNQPQHF.

The gene calls are TRBV28 and TRBJ1-1; D uncertain. Germline V CDR1 and CDR2: MDHEN, SYDVKM. The CDR3 spans 11 residues. The V end was cut by 5 bases, the J end by 9 bases, with 10 bases between. CDR3: CASSHVFKAFF. CDR3 bases: TGTGCCAGCAGTCATGTTTTTAAAGCTTTCTTT. The full variable domain, completed using reference TRBV28 and TRBJ1-1, is DVKVTQSSRYLVKRTGEKVFLECVQDMDHENMFWYRQDPGLGLRLIYFSYDVKMKEKGDIPEGYSVSREKKERFSLILESASTNQTSMYLCASSHVFKAFFGQGTRLTVV.

CDR3 in amino acids: CASSLDWRPTDTQYF. In DNA, the CDR3 is TGTGCCAGCAGCTTGGACTGGCGACCCACAGATACGCAGTATTTT. The rearrangement joins TRBV5-4 to TRBJ2-3; no clear D gene. CDR1 and CDR2 (germline): SGHNT, YYREEE (reference sequence). The CDR3 runs 15 residues. V gave up 0 bases and J gave up 2 bases, with 10 bases separating them.

J is TRBJ1-5 and V is TRBV6-6, with 9 bases lining up with TRBD1. V trimming: 2 bases; J trimming: 4 bases; junction bases outside the gene matches: 3. This CDR3 comprises 15 residues. Germline CDR1 and CDR2: MNHNY and SVGAGI (reference sequence). CDR3 sequence: CASSYGTGPNQPQHF. The CDR3 nucleotides read TGTGCCAGCAGTTACGGGACAGGGCCAAATCAGCCCCAGCATTTT.

The chain employs TRBV12-5 and TRBJ2-2, with 13 positions matching TRBD2. Germline loops: CDR1 LGHNT, CDR2 FRNRAP. J gave up 5 bases and V 4 bases, and 10 bases lay outside the gene matches. This CDR3 has 18 amino acids. Written as DNA, the CDR3 is TGTGCTAGTGGTTCCTCTAGACTAGCGGGAGGACGAACCGGGGAGCTGTTTTTT. As protein: CASGSSRLAGGRTGELFF.

The chain links TRBV5-3 to TRBJ1-5; D call uncertain. TRBV5-3 is labeled an ORF, and its function is uncertain. The CDR3 loop spans 12 amino acids. The V end lost 5 bases, the J end lost 10 bases, and 13 bases lay between the germline ends. The CDR3 DNA reads as TGTGCCAGAAGTACTTGGACCCGACCCCAGCATTTT. It translates to CARSTWTRPQHF.

This clone was seen a handful of times. The chain couples TRBV7-2 to TRBJ2-1; 9 bases are shared with TRBD1. The CDR3 runs to 13 residues. J lost 6 bases, V lost 6 bases, and 3 bases had no gene match. Germline CDR1 reads SGHTA; CDR2 reads FQGNSA. The CDR3 region has the DNA TGTGCCAGCAGACCGACAGGGGGCAATGAGCAGTTCTTC. Translation gives CASRPTGGNEQFF. Based on the CDR3 plus reference TRBV7-2 and TRBJ2-1, the full variable domain is GAGVSQSPSNKVTEKGKDVELRCDPISGHTALYWYRQSLGQGLEFLIYFQGNSAPDKSGLPSDRFSAERTGGSVSTLTIQRTQQEDSAVYLCASRPTGGNEQFFGPGTRLTVL.

The CDR3 protein is CASSAWTGSNQPQHF. The CDR3 DNA sequence: TGCGCCAGCAGCGCCTGGACAGGGAGTAATCAGCCCCAGCATTTT. This chain connects TRBV5-1 to TRBJ1-5, with TRBD1 identical over 8 bases. The CDR3 is made up of 15 amino acids. V shed 4 bases, J shed 4 bases, and the junction held 7 bases outside the gene matches. From germline, CDR1 is SGHRS and CDR2 YFSETQ.

This clone was picked up one time. The rearrangement uses TRBV5-4 and TRBJ1-4; TRBD1 aligns across 10 bases. V lost 0 bases and J lost 7; bases outside the gene matches: 3. The CDR3 has 15 amino acids. Germline V gene data show CDR1 as SGHNT and CDR2 as YYREEE (reference sequence). The CDR3 DNA follows: TGTGCCAGCAGCTTGGGACAGGGGGCGGGTGAAAAACTGTTTTTT. Its protein product is CASSLGQGAGEKLFF.

V gene TRBV29-1 combines with J gene TRBJ2-1; D not resolved. Germline loops: CDR1 SQVTM, CDR2 ANQGSEA. The CDR3 is 13 amino acids. Trimming left V 4 bases short and J 2 bases short, with 9 bases between. The DNA of the CDR3 is TGCAGCGTTGTCAGGATACCCTACAATGAGCAGTTCTTC. Translated: CSVVRIPYNEQFF.

V gene TRBV7-2 combines with J gene TRBJ1-4; no reliable D call. V lost 4 bases and J 3 bases, leaving 9 bases between the germline ends. This CDR3 has 14 residues. Looked up from germline, CDR1 is SGHTA and CDR2 is FQGNSA. The CDR3 region has the DNA TGTGCCAGCAGCTCCCATGACGCTAATGAAAAACTGTTTTTT. Protein product: CASSSHDANEKLFF.

This clone has just one count. The chain uses TRBV15 and TRBJ2-1; possible D gene TRBD2, 5 bases. The V and J ends lost 3 bases and 2 bases respectively, with 20 bases between them. This CDR3 spans 18 amino acids. The germline V gene encodes CDR1 LNHNV and CDR2 YYDKDF (reference sequence). CDR3 nucleotides: TGTGCCACCAGCAGGGCCTTCCTTCAGCGGAGGCCCTACAATGAGCAGTTCTTC. Translating it yields CATSRAFLQRRPYNEQFF.

This clone is a singleton in its sample. CDR3: CSGFGYNTGELFF. For the CDR3, the DNA is TGCAGCGGTTTTGGGTACAACACCGGGGAGCTGTTTTTT. The V and J genes are TRBV29-1 and TRBJ2-2; D is unresolved. The CDR3 is 13 amino acids. V lost 7 bases and J lost 2, with 11 bases in between. Germline V gene sequence: CDR1 SQVTM, CDR2 ANQGSEA.

This rearrangement joins TRBV2 to TRBJ2-3; the D gene could be TRBD1 or TRBD2 (5 bases each). This CDR3 has 14 residues. The V gene lost 7 bases and the J gene lost 4 bases, with 15 bases spanning the gap. Per germline, CDR1 SNHLY and CDR2 FYNNEI. CDR3 region: CASIAEGLADTQYF. CDR3 nucleotide sequence: TGTGCCAGCATTGCTGAGGGGTTGGCAGATACGCAGTATTTT.

Only one count was recorded for this clone. The chain carries TRBV7-9 and TRBJ2-5, with 12 bases that match TRBD1. The assigned J gene may be wrong: the sequence end matches TRBJ2-7 better. Looked up from germline, CDR1 is SEHNR and CDR2 is FQNEAQ (reference sequence). The CDR3 runs to 17 residues. CDR3 DNA: TGTGCCAGCAGCCAACCGACAGCGGGACAGGGGGCTCACGAGCAGTACTTC. Translating it yields CASSQPTAGQGAHEQYF.

This chain links TRBV7-9 with TRBJ2-3; either TRBD1 or TRBD2 may fit D (5 bases each). Per the germline V gene, CDR1 is SEHNR and CDR2 is FQNEAQ (reference sequence). There are 14 residues in the CDR3. V was trimmed by 6 bases and J by 4 bases, leaving 14 bases between them. The DNA of the CDR3 is TGTGCCAGCAGGACGGTCAGGGACGCAGATACGCAGTATTTT. Translation: CASRTVRDADTQYF.

The chain employs TRBV27 and TRBJ1-1; unclear D gene. The CDR3 consists of 14 residues. V lost 3 bases, J lost 5 bases, and 13 bases lay in between. Germline V gene sequence: CDR1 MNHEY, CDR2 SMNVEV (reference sequence). CDR3 sequence reads: CASSLRVHETEAFF. DNA of the CDR3: TGTGCCAGCAGTTTGCGTGTACATGAGACTGAAGCTTTCTTT.

This chain connects TRBV29-1 to TRBJ1-1; D is perhaps TRBD1 (5 bases). V dropped 6 bases and J dropped 1 base, with 12 bases sitting between them. The V gene's germline CDR1 is SQVTM and CDR2 ANQGSEA. The CDR3 sequence is 13 residues long. This CDR3 is CSVDSLWNTEAFF. The DNA of the CDR3 is TGCAGCGTAGACAGTCTGTGGAACACTGAAGCTTTCTTT. The full variable domain, its missing parts supplied by reference TRBV29-1 and TRBJ1-1, is SAVISQKPSRDICQRGTSLTIQCQVDSQVTMMFWYRQQPGQSLTLIATANQGSEATYESGFVIDKFPISRPNLTFSTLTVSNMSPEDSSIYLCSVDSLWNTEAFFGQGTRLTVV.

The J gene is TRBJ2-5, the V gene TRBV5-4, with 14 nucleotides matching TRBD2. This CDR3 spans 16 amino acids. After removal of 5 bases from V and 5 bases from J, the junction contained 8 bases not matched to a gene. Per germline, CDR1 SGHNT and CDR2 YYREEE (reference sequence). For the CDR3, the DNA is TGTGCCAGCAGTCGACTAGCGGGAGGGATTGGGGAGACCCAGTACTTC. Its protein is CASSRLAGGIGETQYF.

This clone was observed once. The chain uses TRBV19 and TRBJ1-4; D not certain. The CDR3 consists of 15 residues. Germline-derived CDR1 and CDR2 are LNHDA and SQIVND (reference sequence). The germline V and J ends were trimmed by 3 bases and 4 bases, with 12 bases remaining between them. The DNA of the CDR3 is TGTGCCAGTAGTATCGGACGGACTCTTAATGAAAAACTGTTTTTT. Protein: CASSIGRTLNEKLFF.

CDR3 residues: CASSQEDSVPYGYTF. CDR3 nucleotides: TGCGCCAGCAGCCAAGAAGACTCCGTACCCTATGGCTACACCTTC. The chain carries TRBV4-1 and TRBJ1-2, with unresolved D. The CDR3 runs 15 residues. Per the germline V gene, CDR1 is MGHRA and CDR2 is YSYEKL. Trimming stripped 0 bases from V and 4 bases from J, with 12 bases between.